These 32 T cell receptor beta chains were all obtained from the same sample, sequenced in a study of T-cell memory formation after mild COVID-19. One entry per CDR3 protein, called by TCRdb with MiXCR from the 5' RACE reads. The sample consists of 300,000 to 400,000 distinct CDR3 sequences, about 15% of them appearing once. Sequences were obtained from PBMCs or a T cell subset sorted from them (not recorded which). All receptors derive from a man between 18 and 35 years old who had mild COVID-19 (a few samples of this study predate the infection). Cell type and time point are not known.

CDR3 DNA: TGCGCCAGCAGCCAAGGTACTGGGGCCAAAAACATTCAGTACTTC. It yields the protein CASSQGTGAKNIQYF. This rearrangement joins TRBV4-3 to TRBJ2-4; D is uncertain. Germline CDR1 is LGHNA and CDR2 is YSLEER. V lost 1 base and J lost 1, with 8 bases in between. The CDR3 is 15 residues long.

The table lists this clonotype with many counts. The chain combines TRBV5-1 with TRBJ2-3, with D unresolved. V was clipped by 4 bases and J by 0 bases, with 12 bases between them. Germline assignment: CDR1 SGHRS and CDR2 YFSETQ. The CDR3 length is 15 residues. The CDR3 loop is CASSDTSTSTDTQYF. In nucleotides, the CDR3 is TGCGCCAGCAGCGACACGTCGACCAGCACAGATACGCAGTATTTT.

The table lists this clonotype with a few counts. The gene calls are TRBV5-5 and TRBJ2-3, with a weak D call TRBD2 (6 bases). This CDR3 region has 16 residues. V was pared by 0 bases and J by 0 bases, with 11 bases between. The V gene's germline CDR1 is SGHKS and CDR2 YYEKEE (reference sequence). Here the CDR3 DNA reads TGTGCCAGCAGCTTGGCCGGGGGAGCTAGCACAGATACGCAGTATTTT. Its protein product is CASSLAGGASTDTQYF.

There are many counts of this clonotype. The J gene is TRBJ1-2, the V gene TRBV20-1; possible D gene TRBD1, 6 bases. Germline V gene sequence: CDR1 DFQATT, CDR2 SNEGSKA (reference sequence). There are 13 residues in the CDR3. Deletions cut 6 bases from V and 8 bases from J, with 19 bases between. CDR3 coding DNA: TGCAGTGCACGGAACAGGGTGATGTACGGCTACACCTTC. The encoded protein is CSARNRVMYGYTF.

This clonotype was detected only a few times. The chain uses TRBV28 and TRBJ1-2; 7 bases are shared with TRBD1. In germline, CDR1 is MDHEN, CDR2 SYDVKM. V shed 5 bases, J shed 4 bases, and the junction held 13 bases outside the gene matches. This CDR3 has 16 residues. The CDR3 protein is CASSTYTGTALYGYTF. The CDR3 coding sequence is TGTGCCAGCAGTACCTATACCGGGACAGCGCTCTATGGCTACACCTTC.

The J gene is TRBJ1-1, the V gene TRBV5-1, with D maybe TRBD1 (5 bases). Trimming stripped 6 bases from V and 4 bases from J, with 16 bases between. Germline-derived CDR1 and CDR2 are SGHRS and YFSETQ. The CDR3 loop spans 14 amino acids. CDR3 nucleotides: TGCGCCAGCACTCAAGGGACGGGGAGCACTGAAGCTTTCTTT. This translates into CASTQGTGSTEAFF.

This clonotype occurred a few times. This chain uses TRBV6-2 or TRBV6-3 with TRBJ1-1; TRBD1 matches at 8 bases. With 5 bases clipped from V and 1 base from J, the junction kept 12 bases outside the gene matches. The CDR3 length is 17 residues. Germline values: CDR1 MNHEY, CDR2 SVGEGT. The CDR3 DNA follows: TGTGCCAGCAGTACCCTCCGCGGACAGGGTGAGAACACTGAAGCTTTCTTT. This encodes CASSTLRGQGENTEAFF.

The rearrangement uses TRBV4-3 and TRBJ2-6; possibly TRBD2 for D (6 bases). The CDR3 runs 15 residues. With 3 bases removed from V and 4 bases from J, the gap between germline ends came to 10 bases. Germline V CDR1 and CDR2: LGHNA, YSLEER. The CDR3 protein is CASSHGGKGANVLTF. The CDR3 DNA sequence: TGCGCCAGCAGCCATGGAGGGAAAGGGGCCAACGTCCTGACTTTC.

This rearrangement joins TRBV7-6 to TRBJ1-6; no reliable D call. Germline V gene data show CDR1 as SGHVS and CDR2 as FNYEAQ. The CDR3 is made up of 13 amino acids. CDR3 region: CASGSEYNSPLHF. In DNA form, the CDR3 reads TGTGCTTCGGGGTCCGAATACAATTCACCCCTCCACTTT.

The chain joins TRBV5-6 to TRBJ2-1; D gene ambiguous. Germline V CDR1 and CDR2: SGHDT, YYEEEE. This CDR3 has 11 residues. V was cut by 2 bases and J by 10 bases, with 7 bases left in between. The CDR3 loop is CASSLGMEQFF. The CDR3 coding sequence is TGTGCCAGCAGCTTAGGCATGGAGCAGTTCTTC.

The V and J genes are TRBV9 and TRBJ2-1; 8 positions match TRBD1. The V and J ends lost 2 bases and 4 bases, in that order; junction bases with no gene match: 5. The CDR3 runs 15 residues. CDR1 is SGDLS and CDR2 is YYNGEE in the germline V gene. The CDR3 region is CASSVGDRIYNEQFF. CDR3 in DNA: TGTGCCAGCAGCGTTGGGGACAGGATTTACAATGAGCAGTTCTTC.

The DNA of the CDR3 is TGTGCCTGGAGTGTATTTGGGGCAAATCCCCTCAATGAGCAGTTCTTC. Protein product: CAWSVFGANPLNEQFF. This chain connects TRBV30 to TRBJ2-1; TRBD1 is a possible D gene (5 bases). The CDR3 totals 16 residues. The germline gives CDR1 GTSNPN, CDR2 SVGIG (reference sequence). Trimming stripped 0 bases from V and 6 bases from J, with 18 bases between.

This clonotype was observed a few times. The gene calls are TRBV5-1 and TRBJ2-5, with 15 bases fitting TRBD2. After removal of 4 bases from V and 5 bases from J, the junction contained 6 bases not matched to a gene. The V gene's germline CDR1 is SGHRS and CDR2 YFSETQ. The CDR3 totals 16 residues. The CDR3 sequence is CASSKGLAGGSETQYF. The DNA for the CDR3 is TGCGCCAGCAGCAAGGGACTAGCGGGGGGTTCCGAGACCCAGTACTTC.

V and J are TRBV10-3 and TRBJ1-4; D is unresolved. This CDR3 comprises 14 residues. Germline assignment: CDR1 ENHRY and CDR2 SYGVKD. V lost 4 bases and J 2 bases, leaving 8 bases between the germline ends. In DNA form, the CDR3 reads TGTGCCATCAGTGTCTCGGGGACTAATGAAAAACTGTTTTTT. Encoded protein: CAISVSGTNEKLFF.

This clonotype came up a few times. The V gene is TRBV21-1, the J gene TRBJ1-5; the table's D call of TRBD1 was not tested on the DNA. TRBV21-1 is listed as a pseudogene. CDR3 size: 12 residues. The CDR3 sequence: CATTGMFQPQHF. DNA of the CDR3: TGTGCCACCACAGGGATGTTTCAGCCCCAGCATTTT.

This clonotype was detected a few times. The rearrangement links TRBV27 to TRBJ2-3; 9 bases are shared with TRBD2. Germline V gene data show CDR1 as MNHEY and CDR2 as SMNVEV (reference sequence). The junction had 13 bases not matched to a gene; V was cut back by 10 bases and J by 8 bases. The CDR3 is 14 residues long. The CDR3 reads CATRGGGATRTQYF. In DNA, the CDR3 is TGTGCCACTAGGGGCGGGGGGGCTACTCGTACGCAGTATTTT.

The rearrangement joins TRBV10-3 to TRBJ1-1, with D uncertain. The CDR3 has 14 residues. The germline CDR1 and CDR2 sequences are ENHRY and SYGVKD. V was trimmed by 3 bases and J by 4 bases, leaving 12 bases between them. In nucleotides, the CDR3 is TGTGCCATCAGTGATGTCGGTATACGCACTGAAGCTTTCTTT. Translation: CAISDVGIRTEAFF.

The V and J genes are TRBV15 and TRBJ2-1; D may be TRBD1 (6 bases). Germline V gene sequence: CDR1 LNHNV, CDR2 YYDKDF (reference sequence). V was shortened by 0 bases and J by 7 bases, with 13 bases between the two germline ends. This CDR3 region has 15 residues. The CDR3 spells CATSRDWAGANEQFF. Written as DNA, the CDR3 is TGTGCCACCAGCAGAGATTGGGCAGGGGCAAATGAGCAGTTCTTC. Variable domain in full (rest from reference TRBV15 and TRBJ2-1): DAMVIQNPRYQVTQFGKPVTLSCSQTLNHNVMYWYQQKSSQAPKLLFHYYDKDFNNEADTPDNFQSRRPNTSFCFLDIRSPGLGDTAMYLCATSRDWAGANEQFFGPGTRLTVL.

This clonotype has only a few counts. The chain is built from TRBV2 and TRBJ1-1; D is perhaps TRBD1 (5 bases). This CDR3 is 17 amino acids long. Germline CDR1 reads SNHLY; CDR2 reads FYNNEI. V lost 0 bases to trimming and J lost 7 bases, with 21 bases between them. The DNA for the CDR3 is TGTGCCAGCAGTGAAGCGGAATTGCGTTGGGGGACGCGTGAAGCTTTCTTT. Protein: CASSEAELRWGTREAFF. The whole variable domain, remainder taken from reference TRBV2 and TRBJ1-1, is EPEVTQTPSHQVTQMGQEVILRCVPISNHLYFYWYRQILGQKVEFLVSFYNNEISEKSEIFDDQFSVERPDGSNFTLKIRSTKLEDSAMYFCASSEAELRWGTREAFFGQGTRLTVV.

This sequence joins TRBV27 and TRBJ1-5; perhaps TRBD1 as D (5 bases). The V and J ends lost 6 bases and 7 bases respectively, with 13 bases between them. CDR1 is MNHEY and CDR2 is SMNVEV in the germline V gene (reference sequence). This CDR3 has 13 residues. CDR3 sequence: CASRIQGGQPQHF. DNA of the CDR3: TGTGCCAGCAGGATCCAGGGTGGACAGCCCCAGCATTTT.

This clonotype has a handful of counts. The chain recombines TRBV10-3 with TRBJ2-1; 11 bases fit TRBD2. Trimming cost V 7 bases and J 7 bases; bases outside gene matches: 6. The CDR3 length is 14 residues. CDR1 is ENHRY, CDR2 SYGVKD, per germline. The DNA of the CDR3 is TGTGCCATCAAGATACTAGCGGGGGCAAATGAGCAGTTCTTC. Its protein is CAIKILAGANEQFF.

The chain has TRBV2 and TRBJ2-1; 9 bases line up with TRBD2. Germline V gives CDR1 SNHLY, CDR2 FYNNEI. V lost 4 bases and J lost 4; bases outside the gene matches: 11. This CDR3 is built from 17 residues. The CDR3 region is CASSAYSSGGPYNEQFF. The CDR3, as DNA: TGTGCCAGCAGTGCCTACTCCAGCGGGGGGCCGTACAATGAGCAGTTCTTC.

V and J are TRBV9 and TRBJ2-5, with 9 bases fitting TRBD2. The V and J ends lost 2 bases and 3 bases, in that order; junction bases with no gene match: 2. CDR1 is SGDLS, CDR2 YYNGEE, per germline. There are 14 residues in the CDR3. CDR3 in amino acids: CASSVRGGEETQYF. For the CDR3, the DNA is TGTGCCAGCAGCGTGCGCGGGGGGGAAGAGACCCAGTACTTC.

This clonotype has more than one count but fewer than ten. The chain employs TRBV10-1 and TRBJ2-2; TRBD2 matches 7 bases. There are 17 residues in the CDR3. V lost 6 bases, J lost 0 bases, and 10 bases stayed unmatched. Germline V lookup: CDR1 WNHNN, CDR2 SYGVQD (reference sequence). CDR3 amino acids: CASSLGRRGTNTGELFF. The CDR3 DNA reads as TGCGCCAGCAGCCTCGGGAGGCGGGGGACGAACACCGGGGAGCTGTTTTTT.

V usage is TRBV20-1 and J usage is TRBJ2-1; possibly TRBD2 for D (7 bases). The CDR3 covers 16 residues. Germline V gives CDR1 DFQATT, CDR2 SNEGSKA (reference sequence). The V end was cut by 2 bases, the J end by 2 bases, with 16 bases between. The CDR3 sequence: CSARFLEGGAYNEQFF. The CDR3 nucleotides read TGCAGTGCTAGATTTCTGGAGGGGGGGGCCTACAATGAGCAGTTCTTC.

This chain joins TRBV7-8 and TRBJ2-3; D possibly corresponds to TRBD1 (5 bases). Germline assignment: CDR1 SGHVS and CDR2 FQNEAQ. The length of the CDR3 is 15 residues. Trimming removed 1 base at V and 1 base at J, with 9 bases between. As DNA, the CDR3 is TGTGCCAGCAGCTTAGGAGCCAGGGGCACAGATACGCAGTATTTT. Encoded protein: CASSLGARGTDTQYF.

The chain recombines TRBV4-3 with TRBJ2-3, with 7 bases fitting TRBD1. Trimming removed 0 bases from V and 0 bases from J; junction bases left unmatched: 6. This CDR3 region has 17 residues. Germline lookup yields CDR1 LGHNA and CDR2 YSLEER. The CDR3 reads CASSQDRVTGSTDTQYF. In nucleotides, the CDR3 is TGCGCCAGCAGCCAAGATCGGGTGACAGGGAGCACAGATACGCAGTATTTT.

The V call is TRBV5-4, the J call TRBJ1-1, with 8 nucleotides matching TRBD1. Trimming took 3 bases from V and 1 from J; bases not matched to a gene: 5. The CDR3 length is 15 residues. Germline CDR1 reads SGHNT; CDR2 reads YYREEE (reference sequence). The CDR3 nucleotides are TGTGCCAGCAGCTCCGCTGACAGGGGGAACACTGAAGCTTTCTTT. Protein sequence: CASSSADRGNTEAFF.

This clonotype was recorded a few times. This chain joins TRBV2 and TRBJ2-3; no reliable D call. The CDR3 consists of 14 residues. Looked up from germline, CDR1 is SNHLY and CDR2 is FYNNEI. With 5 bases removed from V and 2 bases from J, the gap between germline ends came to 11 bases. The CDR3 here is CASSKGTYTDTQYF. CDR3 DNA: TGTGCCAGCAGTAAGGGCACCTACACAGATACGCAGTATTTT.

The V gene is TRBV27, the J gene TRBJ2-1; 13 positions agree with TRBD2. The germline gives CDR1 MNHEY, CDR2 SMNVEV (reference sequence). The trim removed 0 bases at V and 7 bases at J, leaving 3 bases unmatched. The CDR3 extends over 16 amino acids. For the CDR3, the DNA is TGTGCCAGCAGTTTATCGACTAGCGGGGGGACAAATGAGCAGTTCTTC. Its translation is CASSLSTSGGTNEQFF.

The chain uses TRBV12-3 or TRBV12-4 and TRBJ2-1; tentatively, D is TRBD1 (6 bases). The length of the CDR3 is 15 residues. The V end lost 5 bases, the J end lost 6 bases, and 17 bases lay between the germline ends. CDR3 loop: CASSRRGVEGNEQFF. CDR3 sequence (DNA): TGTGCCAGCAGTCGCAGGGGAGTTGAGGGCAATGAGCAGTTCTTC.

This clonotype was found a few times. V is TRBV5-4 and J is TRBJ2-5; 9 bases fit TRBD2. CDR1 is SGHNT and CDR2 is YYREEE in the germline V gene (reference sequence). The V and J ends lost 4 bases and 1 base, in that order; junction bases with no gene match: 5. This CDR3 has 15 residues. CDR3 protein: CASSPSGVRQETQYF. Here the CDR3 DNA reads TGTGCCAGCAGCCCTAGCGGGGTCCGCCAAGAGACCCAGTACTTC.